These 6 T cell receptor beta chains originate from one sample sequenced in a study of blood T cell repertoires in COVID-19. Clones were sequenced by immunoSEQ multiplex PCR, and TCRdb holds only the in-frame ones, with some missing. Of around 73,000 clones in the sample, approximately 83% were seen once. The specimen sequenced was peripheral blood. The source is a human donor in a cohort sampled during active COVID-19.

The chain uses TRBV5-1 and TRBJ1-5; a weak D match, TRBD1 (6 bases). This CDR3 is built from 13 residues. Trimming left V 4 bases short and J 6 bases short, with 11 bases between. From germline, CDR1 is SGHRS and CDR2 YFSETQ. CDR3 region: CASSPGAGQPQHF. The CDR3 bases are TGCGCCAGCAGCCCAGGGGCAGGTCAGCCCCAGCATTTT.

The V gene is TRBV5-1, the J gene TRBJ2-4; tentatively, D is TRBD2 (6 bases). The CDR3 spans 13 residues. Germline assignment: CDR1 SGHRS and CDR2 YFSETQ. The V and J ends lost 4 bases and 14 bases respectively, with 19 bases between them. DNA of the CDR3: TGCGCCAGCAGCCCCCTAGCCGGGAGCATGAAGTACTTC. Its protein product is CASSPLAGSMKYF.

The chain is built from TRBV5-1 and TRBJ2-2; TRBD1 matches at 7 bases. Germline V lookup: CDR1 SGHRS, CDR2 YFSETQ. The CDR3 is 15 amino acids. V lost 1 base, J lost 2 bases, and 2 bases stayed unmatched. CDR3 residues: CASSLRQGNTGELFF. Here the CDR3 DNA reads TGCGCCAGCAGCTTGAGACAGGGTAACACCGGGGAGCTGTTTTTT.

The chain uses TRBV7-6 and TRBJ2-1, with a possible D match to TRBD1 (6 bases). Germline CDR1 reads SGHVS; CDR2 reads FNYEAQ. Trimming shortened V by 5 bases and J by 5 bases, and 10 bases separated the two germline ends. The CDR3 sequence is 13 residues long. The DNA for the CDR3 is TGTGCCAGCAGCACCCGGACAGACAATGAGCAGTTCTTC. Its translation: CASSTRTDNEQFF.

This rearrangement joins TRBV7-9 to TRBJ2-5, with 7 bases lining up with TRBD2. The V gene's germline CDR1 is SEHNR and CDR2 FQNEAQ (reference sequence). This CDR3 contains 15 residues. V dropped 4 bases and J dropped 2; count of bases not matched to a gene: 7. This CDR3 reads CASSSTGEGQETQYF. CDR3 bases: TGTGCCAGCAGCTCAACCGGGGAGGGGCAAGAGACCCAGTACTTC.

This clone was seen only once. The rearrangement joins TRBV2 to TRBJ1-5, with D perhaps matching TRBD1 (6 bases). The CDR3 contains 13 residues. Germline V gives CDR1 SNHLY, CDR2 FYNNEI. V shed 4 bases and J shed 4 bases, with 8 bases lying between them. This CDR3 reads CASSGTVNQPQHF. CDR3 DNA: TGTGCCAGCAGTGGGACAGTGAATCAGCCCCAGCATTTT.